These 2 T cell receptor beta chains came from one sample sequenced in a study of T-cell reconstitution after alpha-beta-depleted transplantation in children. Construction of the TCRbeta library involved unique molecular identifiers. TCRdb processed the PCR reads anew with MiXCR; each CDR3 protein has one entry. The repertoire holds around 960,000 distinct CDR3 sequences, with about 31% as singletons. The sample consisted of PBMCs, mostly from graft donor cells, taken 360 days after TCRalphabeta/CD19-depleted stem cell transplant. The receptors originated from a boy under two years old who had a stem cell transplant for SCID, so the T cells may come from the graft donor.

This clonotype was observed a handful of times. The V gene is TRBV5-1, the J gene TRBJ2-1, with D maybe TRBD1 (5 bases). V gave up 2 bases and J gave up 7 bases, with 16 bases separating them. Per germline, CDR1 SGHRS and CDR2 YFSETQ. This CDR3 contains 15 residues. CDR3 sequence: CASSFEGASRNEQFF. CDR3 nucleotide sequence: TGCGCCAGCAGCTTCGAAGGGGCCTCACGGAATGAGCAGTTCTTC.

The chain uses TRBV10-3 and TRBJ1-1; the D is unclear. The CDR3 length is 14 residues. CDR1 and CDR2 from the germline V gene are ENHRY and SYGVKD. Trimming left V 3 bases short and J 3 bases short, with 11 bases between. CDR3 DNA: TGTGCCATCAGTGAAGCAGGTCTTTACACTGAAGCTTTCTTT. This translates into CAISEAGLYTEAFF.